These T cell receptor beta chains were read from a single sample in a study of blood T cell repertoires in COVID-19. Sequencing used immunoSEQ multiplex PCR; TCRdb keeps in-frame clones, though not all of them. The data hold over 250,000 clones, with 70% to 90% observed a single time. What was sequenced was peripheral blood. The receptors come from a woman aged 45-65 years with acute or convalescent COVID-19. Each CDR3 is given with its conserved first and last residue. Each record gives: V gene, J gene, D gene, clone size, CDR3 protein, CDR3 DNA. D genes are given only for firm matches. Size is omitted from some rows. Given values are once, few, many or a class for expanded clones.

v_gene: TRBV4-2
j_gene: TRBJ1-4
d_gene: -
abundance: once
CDR3aa: CASSQEQGWEKLFF
CDR3nt: TGTGCCAGCAGCCAAGAACAGGGTTGGGAAAAACTGTTTTTT

v_gene: TRBV29-1
j_gene: TRBJ2-7
d_gene: -
abundance: -
CDR3aa: CSVKMDSPGGEQYF
CDR3nt: TGCAGCGTAAAAATGGACTCCCCCGGGGGCGAGCAGTACTTC

v_gene: TRBV7-2
j_gene: TRBJ1-1
d_gene: -
abundance: -
CDR3aa: CASSFERLGGTEAFF
CDR3nt: TGTGCCAGCAGCTTTGAGAGGCTAGGCGGCACTGAAGCTTTCTTT

v_gene: TRBV15
j_gene: TRBJ1-2
d_gene: -
abundance: -
CDR3aa: CATSRTDRRLNGYTF
CDR3nt: TGTGCCACCAGCAGGACCGACAGACGTCTCAATGGCTACACCTTC

v_gene: TRBV7-3
j_gene: TRBJ2-3
d_gene: TRBD2
abundance: -
CDR3aa: CASSLNSVGAGAQYF
CDR3nt: TGTGCCAGCAGCTTAAACTCGGTGGGTGCGGGGGCGCAGTATTTT

v_gene: TRBV5-1
j_gene: TRBJ1-6
d_gene: -
abundance: -
CDR3aa: CASSSTVDNSPLHF
CDR3nt: TGCGCCAGCAGCTCGACAGTAGATAATTCACCCCTCCACTTT

v_gene: TRBV18
j_gene: TRBJ2-1
d_gene: -
abundance: -
CDR3aa: CASSPDRAYNEQFF
CDR3nt: TGTGCCAGCTCACCTGACAGAGCCTACAATGAGCAGTTCTTC

v_gene: TRBV4-1
j_gene: TRBJ2-7
d_gene: -
abundance: -
CDR3aa: CASSQDPTARYEQYF
CDR3nt: TGCGCCAGCAGCCAAGACCCTACCGCCCGCTACGAGCAGTACTTC

v_gene: TRBV5-1
j_gene: TRBJ2-1
d_gene: -
abundance: -
CDR3aa: CASRGISGYNEQFF
CDR3nt: TGCGCCAGCAGGGGGATTAGCGGCTACAATGAGCAGTTCTTC

v_gene: TRBV5-1
j_gene: TRBJ1-2
d_gene: TRBD1
abundance: few
CDR3aa: CASSPGQGSYGYTF
CDR3nt: TGCGCCAGCAGCCCCGGACAGGGTAGCTATGGCTACACCTTC

v_gene: TRBV28
j_gene: TRBJ1-4
d_gene: TRBD1
abundance: once
CDR3aa: CASSSPRGPTNEKLFF
CDR3nt: TGTGCCAGCAGTTCCCCCAGGGGGCCAACTAATGAAAAACTGTTTTTT

v_gene: TRBV7-2
j_gene: TRBJ2-1
d_gene: TRBD2
abundance: -
CDR3aa: CASSEMTSGSFNEQFF
CDR3nt: TGTGCCAGCAGCGAAATGACTAGCGGGAGTTTTAATGAGCAGTTCTTC

v_gene: TRBV9
j_gene: TRBJ1-1
d_gene: -
abundance: few
CDR3aa: CASSVEQGIGVTEAFF
CDR3nt: TGTGCCAGCAGCGTAGAACAGGGTATTGGGGTCACTGAAGCTTTCTTT

v_gene: TRBV7-9
j_gene: TRBJ2-5
d_gene: TRBD2
abundance: -
CDR3aa: CASSPGLAGETQYF
CDR3nt: TGTGCCAGCAGCCCGGGACTAGCGGGAGAGACCCAGTACTTC

v_gene: TRBV2
j_gene: TRBJ1-6
d_gene: -
abundance: -
CDR3aa: CASSDKSREGSPLHF
CDR3nt: TGTGCCAGCAGTGATAAGTCCAGGGAAGGTTCACCCCTCCACTTT

v_gene: TRBV7-3
j_gene: TRBJ2-2
d_gene: TRBD2
abundance: -
CDR3aa: CASSLNAGVNTGELFF
CDR3nt: TGTGCCAGCAGCTTAAACGCGGGAGTGAACACCGGGGAGCTGTTTTTT

v_gene: TRBV7-9
j_gene: TRBJ1-4
d_gene: -
abundance: -
CDR3aa: CASRPGETEKLFF
CDR3nt: TGTGCCAGCCGTCCAGGGGAGACCGAAAAACTGTTTTTT

v_gene: TRBV18
j_gene: TRBJ1-1
d_gene: -
abundance: -
CDR3aa: CASSRGGVGNTEAFF
CDR3nt: TGTGCCAGCTCACGGGGAGGGGTTGGGAACACTGAAGCTTTCTTT

v_gene: TRBV2
j_gene: TRBJ1-5
d_gene: TRBD1
abundance: -
CDR3aa: CASSESRGQGFQPQHF
CDR3nt: TGTGCCAGCAGTGAATCCCGGGGACAGGGGTTTCAGCCCCAGCATTTT

v_gene: TRBV7-2
j_gene: TRBJ1-6
d_gene: -
abundance: -
CDR3aa: CASSLGWSLRALHF
CDR3nt: TGTGCCAGCAGCTTAGGGTGGTCGTTGAGGGCCCTCCACTTT

v_gene: TRBV7-9
j_gene: TRBJ1-5
d_gene: -
abundance: -
CDR3aa: CASSLILGQGNQPQHF
CDR3nt: TGTGCCAGCAGCTTAATCCTTGGCCAGGGAAATCAGCCCCAGCATTTT

v_gene: TRBV7-9
j_gene: TRBJ1-2
d_gene: -
abundance: -
CDR3aa: CASSLEGSRDYGYTF
CDR3nt: TGTGCCAGCAGCTTAGAAGGGTCGAGGGACTATGGCTACACCTTC

v_gene: TRBV5-1
j_gene: TRBJ2-3
d_gene: TRBD1
abundance: -
CDR3aa: CASSLGQGAGDTQYF
CDR3nt: TGCGCCAGCAGCTTGGGACAGGGGGCGGGAGATACGCAGTATTTT

v_gene: TRBV5-4
j_gene: TRBJ1-3
d_gene: TRBD1
abundance: -
CDR3aa: CASSPGQRDTIYF
CDR3nt: TGTGCCAGCAGCCCGGGACAGAGGGACACCATATATTTT

v_gene: TRBV28
j_gene: TRBJ2-7
d_gene: -
abundance: -
CDR3aa: CASSLGGYYEQYF
CDR3nt: TGTGCCAGCAGTTTAGGGGGGTACTACGAGCAGTACTTC

v_gene: TRBV28
j_gene: TRBJ1-3
d_gene: -
abundance: -
CDR3aa: CASSFGGSGNTIYF
CDR3nt: TGTGCCAGCAGTTTTGGCGGCTCTGGAAACACCATATATTTT

v_gene: TRBV25-1
j_gene: TRBJ2-3
d_gene: TRBD2
abundance: -
CDR3aa: CASSERVGGPGLGDTQYF
CDR3nt: TGTGCCAGCAGTGAACGGGTGGGAGGGCCGGGCTTGGGAGATACGCAGTATTTT

v_gene: TRBV6-5
j_gene: TRBJ2-7
d_gene: -
abundance: -
CDR3aa: CASRVGVGSYEQYF
CDR3nt: TGTGCCAGCAGGGTGGGAGTGGGGTCCTACGAGCAGTACTTC

v_gene: TRBV9
j_gene: TRBJ2-7
d_gene: -
abundance: -
CDR3aa: CASSPRQVSSYEQYF
CDR3nt: TGTGCCAGCAGCCCCCGACAGGTTAGCTCCTACGAGCAGTACTTC

v_gene: TRBV19
j_gene: TRBJ2-7
d_gene: -
abundance: -
CDR3aa: CASSIRRVVPGLAEAYEQYF
CDR3nt: TGTGCCAGTAGTATACGAAGAGTTGTTCCGGGATTGGCGGAAGCCTACGAGCAGTACTTC

v_gene: TRBV10-1
j_gene: TRBJ1-5
d_gene: -
abundance: few
CDR3aa: CASSPSAGSYSNQPQHF
CDR3nt: TGCGCCAGCAGCCCCTCGGCGGGGAGTTATAGCAATCAGCCCCAGCATTTT